A single sample is the source of the 11 T cell receptor beta chains below, sequenced in a study of blood T cell repertoires in COVID-19. The protocol was immunoSEQ multiplex PCR, while the TCRdb copy is restricted to in-frame clones and leaves out a portion. Among 81,000 or so clones, 92% were seen once, and the ten largest hold approximately 6.3%. Sequencing was performed on peripheral blood. Receptor source: a woman aged 60-75 years with active COVID-19.

The chain links TRBV27 to TRBJ2-1; 9 nucleotides agree with TRBD2. From germline, CDR1 is MNHEY and CDR2 SMNVEV (reference sequence). The CDR3 consists of 13 residues. The trim removed 6 bases at V and 7 bases at J, leaving 4 bases unmatched. The CDR3 coding sequence is TGTGCCAGCAGGCTAGCGGGGCAGAATGAGCAGTTCTTC. Translating gives CASRLAGQNEQFF.

The V and J genes are TRBV11-2 and TRBJ2-3, with D perhaps matching TRBD1 (6 bases). Germline V lookup: CDR1 SGHAT, CDR2 FQNNGV. Between the trimmed V and J ends, which lost 8 bases and 6 bases, there was a span of 15 bases. The CDR3 spans 13 residues. In nucleotides, the CDR3 is TGTGCCAGCTCGGGACACTTGATGGATACGCAGTATTTT. Its translation: CASSGHLMDTQYF.

The J gene is TRBJ2-1, the V gene TRBV24-1; possibly TRBD2 for D (6 bases). The CDR3 runs 15 residues. Germline CDR1 is KGHDR and CDR2 is SFDVKD. Trimming cost V 3 bases and J 2 bases, with 10 bases left between them. The CDR3 DNA sequence: TGTGCCACCAGTGATCCCGGGACTCCCTACAATGAGCAGTTCTTC. Amino acid sequence: CATSDPGTPYNEQFF.

J is TRBJ2-3 and V is TRBV10-2; D gene ambiguous. The germline gives CDR1 WSHSY, CDR2 SAAADI. Trimming stripped 0 bases from V and 0 bases from J, with 7 bases between. The CDR3 sequence is 15 residues long. The CDR3 region is CASSESVTSTDTQYF. CDR3 nucleotide sequence: TGCGCCAGCAGTGAGTCAGTTACTAGCACAGATACGCAGTATTTT.

This clone was observed once. The CDR3 protein is CASRQTTGGYSPLHF. The CDR3 nucleotides are TGTGCCAGCAGACAGACGACAGGGGGATATTCACCCCTCCACTTT. The chain employs TRBV2 and TRBJ1-6, with 9 bases aligning to TRBD1. This CDR3 contains 15 residues. V lost 6 bases, J lost 8 bases, and 8 bases stayed unmatched. Germline CDR1 and CDR2: SNHLY and FYNNEI.

The J gene is TRBJ2-2, the V gene TRBV27; weak D call: TRBD2 (5 bases). CDR1 and CDR2 from the germline V gene are MNHEY and SMNVEV (reference sequence). This CDR3 spans 14 amino acids. Trimming cost V 8 bases and J 3 bases, with 13 bases left between them. This chain's CDR3 is CASRLRLYTGELFF. CDR3 nucleotides: TGTGCCAGCCGTCTTCGACTATACACCGGGGAGCTGTTTTTT.

This clone was counted only a few times. The chain employs TRBV11-2 and TRBJ2-5; 8 bases are shared with TRBD2. This CDR3 region has 15 residues. V dropped 6 bases and J dropped 4; count of bases not matched to a gene: 10. Germline-derived CDR1 and CDR2 are SGHAT and FQNNGV. CDR3 DNA: TGTGCCAGCAGATTAAGCAGCGGGGGTGCAGAGACCCAGTACTTC. It specifies CASRLSSGGAETQYF.

V is TRBV7-9 and J is TRBJ2-1, with TRBD2 identical over 9 bases. This CDR3 comprises 16 residues. Germline lookup yields CDR1 SEHNR and CDR2 FQNEAQ (reference sequence). With 1 base clipped from V and 5 bases from J, the junction kept 6 bases outside the gene matches. The chain's CDR3 is CASSLGASGTDNEQFF. CDR3 DNA: TGTGCCAGCAGCTTAGGGGCTAGCGGGACCGACAATGAGCAGTTCTTC.

This rearrangement joins TRBV24-1 to TRBJ2-2, with 8 bases aligning to TRBD1. Germline V gene data show CDR1 as KGHDR and CDR2 as SFDVKD. Germline trimming cut 0 bases from V and 3 bases from J; bases unmatched to any gene: 2. This CDR3 has 16 amino acids. In DNA, the CDR3 is TGTGCCACCAGTGATTTGGGACAGGGTGACACCGGGGAGCTGTTTTTT. As protein: CATSDLGQGDTGELFF.

The genes are TRBV30 and TRBJ1-4; TRBD1 aligns across 7 bases. CDR3 length: 15 amino acids. V was clipped by 2 bases and J by 8 bases; unmatched bases: 11. Per germline, CDR1 GTSNPN and CDR2 SVGIG (reference sequence). The CDR3 spells CAWSTTGAQLEKLFF. The DNA for the CDR3 is TGTGCCTGGAGTACAACAGGGGCCCAACTCGAAAAACTGTTTTTT. The full variable domain, with the rest looked up from reference TRBV30 and TRBJ1-4, is SQTIHQWPATLVQPVGSPLSLECTVEGTSNPNLYWYRQAAGRGLQLLFYSVGIGQISSEVPQNLSASRPQDRQFILSSKKLLLSDSGFYLCAWSTTGAQLEKLFFGSGTQLSVL.

This clone was detected once. DNA of the CDR3: TGTGCCAGCAGCTTAGCGGCGGGGGGTAAAGCTGGCTACACCTTC. Translated: CASSLAAGGKAGYTF. The gene calls are TRBV7-2 and TRBJ1-2; D possibly corresponds to TRBD1 (5 bases). With 0 bases removed from V and 7 bases from J, the gap between germline ends came to 15 bases. Germline values: CDR1 SGHTA, CDR2 FQGNSA. The CDR3 contains 15 residues.